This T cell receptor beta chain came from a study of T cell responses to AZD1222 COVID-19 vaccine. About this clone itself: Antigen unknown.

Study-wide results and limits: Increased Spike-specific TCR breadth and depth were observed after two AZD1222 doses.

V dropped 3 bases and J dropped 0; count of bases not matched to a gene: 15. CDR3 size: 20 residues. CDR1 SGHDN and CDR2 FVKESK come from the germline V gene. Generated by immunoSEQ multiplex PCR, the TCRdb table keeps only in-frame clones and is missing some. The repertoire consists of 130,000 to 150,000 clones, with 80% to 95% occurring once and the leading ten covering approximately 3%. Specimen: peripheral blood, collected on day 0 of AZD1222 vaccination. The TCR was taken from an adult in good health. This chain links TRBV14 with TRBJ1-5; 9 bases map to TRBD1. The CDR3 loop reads CASSHITRGDRGVSNQPQHF. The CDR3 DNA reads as TGTGCCAGCAGCCACATAACGAGGGGAGACAGGGGGGTTAGCAATCAGCCCCAGCATTTT.